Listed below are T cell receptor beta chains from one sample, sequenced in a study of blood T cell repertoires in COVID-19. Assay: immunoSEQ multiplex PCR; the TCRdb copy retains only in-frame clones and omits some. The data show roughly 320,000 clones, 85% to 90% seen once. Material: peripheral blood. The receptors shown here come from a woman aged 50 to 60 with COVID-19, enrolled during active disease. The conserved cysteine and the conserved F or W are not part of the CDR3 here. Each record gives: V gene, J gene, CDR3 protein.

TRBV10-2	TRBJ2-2	ASSDLDRDGTGELF
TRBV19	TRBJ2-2	ASSLGLAGAGELF
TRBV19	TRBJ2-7	ASSIVHSYEQY
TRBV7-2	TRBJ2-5	ASSSGGGLTAQY
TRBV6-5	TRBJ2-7	ASSLGEGAYEQY
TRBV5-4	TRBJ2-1	ASSRDRGTYNEQF
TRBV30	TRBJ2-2	AWSVHRIGTGELF
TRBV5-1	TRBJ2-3	ASSGGDSTDTQY
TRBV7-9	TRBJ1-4	ASGSYGEGEEKLF
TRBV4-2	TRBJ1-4	ASSQEDRVGEKLF
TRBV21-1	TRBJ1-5	ASSSSRGNQPQH
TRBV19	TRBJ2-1	ASSMSLGTSGRNEQF
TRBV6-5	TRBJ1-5	ASCCPQVPGQPQH
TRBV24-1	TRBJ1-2	ATSDFGQGNYGYT
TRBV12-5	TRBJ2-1	ASGEPFHSGTSVKNPYNEQF
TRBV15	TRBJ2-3	ATSLGSTDTQY
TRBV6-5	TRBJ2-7	ASKTGAAYEQY
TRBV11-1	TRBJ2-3	ASSDIAGFLY
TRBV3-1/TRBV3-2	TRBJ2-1	ASSPTGAYNEQF
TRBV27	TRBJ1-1	ASSFAAGVTEAF
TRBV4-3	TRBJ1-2	ASSQLTDKNYGYT
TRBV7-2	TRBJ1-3	ASSLGGTGGSGNTIY
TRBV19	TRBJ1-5	ASSLWGHSNQPQH
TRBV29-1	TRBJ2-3	SVEGGSEDTQY
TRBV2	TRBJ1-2	ASSERRGSDGYT